This T cell receptor beta chain was recorded in a study of T cell responses to AZD1222 COVID-19 vaccine. About the study: It was second doses at about 4 or about 12 weeks that were pooled. General study points: Baseline testing showed seropositivity in only a handful of AZD1222 recipients. CD4 TCRs linked to vaccination spanned spike, dominating at 160-218 and 743-854. Without day 14 samples, only post-peak T cell repertoires were studied.

About this clone itself: Its specificity is not known.

The repertoire was sequenced with immunoSEQ multiplex PCR; TCRdb's copy has only in-frame clones and lacks some. The sample includes 110,000 to 150,000 clones, over 85% of them seen just once. The V gene end was trimmed by 0 bases and the J gene end by 5 bases; junction bases not matched to a gene: 7. CDR1 and CDR2 (germline): SGHRS, YFSETQ. This CDR3 region has 16 residues. The clonotype comes from an adult in good health. The rearrangement joins TRBV5-1 to TRBJ2-3; 9 bases map to TRBD2. The sequencing here drew on peripheral blood, taken on day 0 of AZD1222 vaccination. CDR3 region: CASSLAVAGAGDTQYF. DNA of the CDR3: TGCGCCAGCAGCTTGGCTGTAGCGGGAGCGGGAGATACGCAGTATTTT.